This TCR beta chain is from a study of cytomegalovirus exposure and HLA in healthy donors. PCR involved 60 Vbeta and 13 Jbeta primers. Clones were sequenced by immunoSEQ multiplex PCR, and TCRdb holds only the in-frame ones, with some missing. This table holds approximately 130,000 clones, 81% found once. This clone was detected only once. CDR1 LGHNA and CDR2 YSLEER come from the germline V gene. Trimming stripped 0 bases from V and 4 bases from J, with 9 bases between. The CDR3 loop spans 14 amino acids. V and J are TRBV4-3 and TRBJ2-5; no firm D call. Sequencing was carried out using PBMCs. This TCR came from a man aged 40-50 years in good health and CMV-seronegative. The DNA for the CDR3 is TGCGCCAGCAGCCAAGATACTATGGGAGAGACCCAGTACTTC. Translated, it gives CASSQDTMGETQYF.